This is a list of T cell receptor beta chains from one sample in a study of beta chain features in type 1 diabetes. TCRdb's copy holds only in-frame clones and misses some; the assay was immunoSEQ multiplex PCR. The sample consists of 250,000 or so clones, around 68% of them appearing once. Sequenced: naive CD4+ T cells from blood. These receptors came from a man aged 25 to 40 in good health. CDR3s include the opening cysteine and the closing phenylalanine or tryptophan. The D gene is left open where the match is weak. Some rows have no size entry. The others give once, few or many, or a class for an expanded clone.

clone size,D gene,CDR3 length,V gene,J gene,CDR3 DNA,CDR3 protein
NA,NA,13,TRBV19,TRBJ2-7,TGTGCCAGTAGGACCGGACAGGAGGGTGAGCAGTACTTC,CASRTGQEGEQYF
NA,NA,12,TRBV18,TRBJ2-7,TGTGCCAGCTCACCGACAGCCTACGAGCAGTACTTC,CASSPTAYEQYF
NA,NA,13,TRBV11-2,TRBJ2-3,TGTGCCAGCAGCCCGCGGACAGTGGGTACGCAGTATTTT,CASSPRTVGTQYF
NA,NA,12,TRBV29-1,TRBJ2-4,TGCAGTGGTTTGACAGGGAGGGACATTCAGTACTTC,CSGLTGRDIQYF
NA,NA,14,TRBV7-8,TRBJ2-2,TGTGCCAGCTGTGGTACAGTCAACACCGGGGAGCTGTTTTTT,CASCGTVNTGELFF
NA,TRBD1,14,TRBV9,TRBJ2-7,TGTGCCAGCAGCATGACCGGGACAGCTTACGAGCAGTACTTC,CASSMTGTAYEQYF
NA,TRBD1,15,TRBV2,TRBJ2-7,TGTGCCAGCAGTGCACCCGGACAGGGGTCCTACGAGCAGTACTTC,CASSAPGQGSYEQYF
NA,TRBD1,16,TRBV6-5,TRBJ2-4,TGTGCCAGCAGTTTAACTCTGACAGGGACCAAAAACATTCAGTACTTC,CASSLTLTGTKNIQYF
few,NA,14,TRBV29-1,TRBJ2-1,TGCAGCGTTCAAAACAGGTTTCGCTACAATGAGCAGTTCTTC,CSVQNRFRYNEQFF
NA,TRBD2,15,TRBV5-1,TRBJ2-3,TGCGCCAGCGGCGTCGCGGGGGGAAACACAGATACGCAGTATTTT,CASGVAGGNTDTQYF
NA,NA,14,TRBV9,TRBJ2-3,TGTGCCAGCAGCCCCGGCGGACGCACAGATACGCAGTATTTT,CASSPGGRTDTQYF
NA,NA,13,TRBV15,TRBJ2-2,TGTGCCACCAGCACTACCCCGGGCAGGGAGCTGTTTTTT,CATSTTPGRELFF
NA,NA,16,TRBV13,TRBJ2-4,TGTGCCAGCAGTTCACGGACGGTGTTAGCCAAAAACATTCAGTACTTC,CASSSRTVLAKNIQYF
NA,TRBD1,16,TRBV11-2,TRBJ2-7,TGTGCCAGCAGCCTTCGAGGACAGGGCCTCTCCTACGAGCAGTACTTC,CASSLRGQGLSYEQYF
NA,NA,13,TRBV29-1,TRBJ2-4,TGCAGCGTTGAGGGGTTAGCTGGGAACATTCAGTACTTC,CSVEGLAGNIQYF
once,TRBD1,15,TRBV23-1,TRBJ1-5,TGCGCCAGCAGTCAATCGTGGACAGGGGATCAGCCCCAGCATTTT,CASSQSWTGDQPQHF
NA,NA,15,TRBV4-3,TRBJ2-6,TGCGCCAGCAGCCTGCAGTACTCTGGGGCCAACGTCCTGACTTTC,CASSLQYSGANVLTF
NA,NA,13,TRBV7-9,TRBJ2-7,TGTGCCAGCAGCTCAACGGACTACTACGAGCAGTACTTC,CASSSTDYYEQYF
few,NA,12,TRBV29-1,TRBJ1-5,TGCAGCGTTGGGGATAGCAATCAGCCCCAGCATTTT,CSVGDSNQPQHF
NA,NA,12,TRBV28,TRBJ2-3,TGTGCCAGCAGGCCGAGCACAGATACGCAGTATTTT,CASRPSTDTQYF
NA,NA,14,TRBV11-2,TRBJ2-4,TGTGCCAGCAGCTTAGTGACAGCCAAAAACATTCAGTACTTC,CASSLVTAKNIQYF
NA,NA,14,TRBV18,TRBJ2-5,TGTGCCAGCTCACCAGCAGGGAGGCAAGAGACCCAGTACTTC,CASSPAGRQETQYF
NA,NA,13,TRBV30,TRBJ1-3,TGTGCCTGGAGTCCCAATTCTGGAAACACCATATATTTT,CAWSPNSGNTIYF
NA,TRBD1,14,TRBV7-9,TRBJ2-3,TGTGCCAGCAGCTTCGGACAGGGCACAGATACGCAGTATTTT,CASSFGQGTDTQYF
once,NA,14,TRBV9,TRBJ2-5,TGTGCCAGCAGCGCACCTGTCATCGGGGAGACCCAGTACTTC,CASSAPVIGETQYF
NA,NA,14,TRBV28,TRBJ2-7,TGTGCCAGCAGTTTAGTAAGGGTACCGAACGAGCAGTACTTC,CASSLVRVPNEQYF
NA,NA,13,TRBV30,TRBJ1-2,TGTGCCTGGAGTGAACAGACGAACTATGGCTACACCTTC,CAWSEQTNYGYTF
few,TRBD2,15,TRBV7-9,TRBJ2-3,TGTGCCAGCAGCTTAGTCCTAGCGGGGTCAGATACGCAGTATTTT,CASSLVLAGSDTQYF
NA,NA,12,TRBV7-2,TRBJ2-7,TGTGCCAGCAGCCCACGGGTCAGCGAGCAGTACTTC,CASSPRVSEQYF
NA,TRBD2,15,TRBV30,TRBJ2-1,TGTGCCTGGAGTTTTTCTAGCGGGGCCTCGGGAGGGCAGTTCTTC,CAWSFSSGASGGQFF
once,TRBD2,13,TRBV28,TRBJ2-3,TGTGCCAGCAGGACTAGCGGCCCAGATACGCAGTATTTT,CASRTSGPDTQYF
NA,NA,14,TRBV7-2,TRBJ1-5,TGTGCCAGCAGCTTACGAGATAGCAATCAGCCCCAGCATTTT,CASSLRDSNQPQHF
NA,TRBD1,13,TRBV28,TRBJ2-5,TGTGCCAGCAAGAAGGGGGCAAGAGAGACCCAGTACTTC,CASKKGARETQYF
NA,NA,13,TRBV4-3,TRBJ2-3,TGCGCCAGCAGCCAGACTGCGGGAGATACGCAGTATTTT,CASSQTAGDTQYF
NA,NA,11,TRBV10-3,TRBJ2-3,TGTGCCATCAGTGGCACAGATACGCAGTATTTT,CAISGTDTQYF
NA,NA,14,TRBV30,TRBJ1-1,TGTGCCTGGAGTGTAATCAGGATGAACACTGAAGCTTTCTTT,CAWSVIRMNTEAFF
NA,NA,12,TRBV10-3,TRBJ2-3,TGTGCCATCAGCGCCGGAGGAGGGATGGTGCATTTT,CAISAGGGMVHF
NA,NA,14,TRBV29-1,TRBJ2-1,TGCAGCGGTGGCGGGGGCTACTCCTACAATGAGCAGTTCTTC,CSGGGGYSYNEQFF
NA,NA,15,TRBV11-2,TRBJ2-6,TGTGCCAGCAGCTTGAACAGGGCTGGGGCCAACGTCCTGACTTTC,CASSLNRAGANVLTF
NA,NA,14,TRBV29-1,TRBJ2-3,TGCAGCGTTCGCCGCAGGGCTGGTGGAGATACGCAGTATTTT,CSVRRRAGGDTQYF
NA,TRBD1,12,TRBV29-1,TRBJ2-5,TGCAGCGGAGGGACAGGGGAAGAGACCCAGTACTTC,CSGGTGEETQYF
NA,NA,15,TRBV5-1,TRBJ2-7,TGCGCCAGCAGCCCCCGCGGGGCCGAGTTGTCCGAGCAGTACTTC,CASSPRGAELSEQYF
NA,TRBD1,13,TRBV2,TRBJ2-5,TGTGCCAGCACCTGGGACAGCCAAGAGACCCAGTACTTC,CASTWDSQETQYF